Here is one TCR beta chain with its context. The antigen is unknown. All the people who gave samples were healthy bone marrow donors. This CDR3 has 16 residues. The V gene lost 3 bases and the J gene lost 0 bases, with 12 bases spanning the gap. In germline, CDR1 is KGHSH, CDR2 LQKENI. This entry comes from a study of cytomegalovirus exposure and HLA in healthy donors. Points from the study as a whole: A missense variant in DCLRE1C was later tied to TCR beta V- and J-gene trimming. In a later analysis, common viral pathogens appeared linked to several of the most significant clusters. Confirmation in vitro established that three CMV-associated chains were specific for CMV antigens.

Primers included in the PCR were 60 Vbeta and 13 Jbeta primers. Generated by immunoSEQ multiplex PCR, the TCRdb table keeps only in-frame clones and is missing some. Here the sample spans 150,000 to 200,000 clones, about 79% being singletons. Sequencing was carried out using PBMCs. The chain has TRBV18 and TRBJ1-5, with D possibly TRBD1 on 5 matching bases. The sequence was obtained from a woman aged 50 to 60 in good health and CMV-seropositive. The CDR3 nucleotides read TGTGCCAGCTCACCTTTCGTCAGGGATAGCAATCAGCCCCAGCATTTT. It translates to CASSPFVRDSNQPQHF.